The entry below gives a single T cell receptor (beta chain) sequence along with its context. What it recognizes is unknown. Mismatch with germline at one junction end may stem from a read error. The CDR3 covers 18 residues. Looked up from germline, CDR1 is DFQATT and CDR2 is SNEGSKA (reference sequence). In TCRdb, the multiplex PCR reads were re-called with MiXCR into one record per CDR3 protein. The sample contains 100,000 to 150,000 distinct CDR3 sequences, 15% to 20% of which appear only once. These data are taken from a study of breast tumors, draining lymph nodes, adjacent tissues. Study outcomes and limitations: Tumor TCR diversity was below lymph nodes but above nontumor tissue. The lymph node origin of tumor T cells was framed as consistent with a hypothesis, not demonstrated.

Axillary draining lymph nodes of breast cancer patients supplied the node samples. The chain employs TRBV20-1 and TRBJ2-6; 7 bases line up with TRBD1. The receptor was isolated from a female donor with breast cancer. Some clones in this sample may be carry-over from other donors' samples. The sequenced sample was axillary lymph node tissue. The CDR3 DNA sequence: TGCGGTGCTAGAGATCCGAGACAGGGACACTCTGGGGCCAACGTCCTGACTTTC. Translated: CGARDPRQGHSGANVLTF.